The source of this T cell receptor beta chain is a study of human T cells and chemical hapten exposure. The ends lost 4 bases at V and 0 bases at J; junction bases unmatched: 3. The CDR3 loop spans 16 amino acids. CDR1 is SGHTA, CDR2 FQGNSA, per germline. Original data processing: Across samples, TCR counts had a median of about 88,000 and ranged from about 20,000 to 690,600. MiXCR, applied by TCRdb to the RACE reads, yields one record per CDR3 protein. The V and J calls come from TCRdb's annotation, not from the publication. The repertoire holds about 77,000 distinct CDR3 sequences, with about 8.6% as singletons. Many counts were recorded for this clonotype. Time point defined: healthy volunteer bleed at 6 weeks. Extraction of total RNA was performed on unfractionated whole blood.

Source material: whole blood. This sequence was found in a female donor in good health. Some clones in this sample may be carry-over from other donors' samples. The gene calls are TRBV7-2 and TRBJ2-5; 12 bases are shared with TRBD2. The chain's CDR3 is CASSSRLAGDQETQYF. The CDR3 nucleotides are TGTGCCAGCAGCTCACGACTAGCGGGGGACCAAGAGACCCAGTACTTC.